This T cell receptor (beta chain) was profiled in a study of blood T cell repertoires in COVID-19. Across the study: Material from acute and convalescent COVID-19 was sourced from the United States, Italy and Spain. PBMCs, B-cell-depleted T cells, or T cells provided the cDNA or gDNA that made up the material.

This clone appeared a single time. Germline trimming cut 0 bases from V and 6 bases from J; bases unmatched to any gene: 3. There are 15 residues in the CDR3. Germline V gene data show CDR1 as MNHEY and CDR2 as SVGAGI. The method was immunoSEQ multiplex PCR; TCRdb's version includes in-frame clones alone and lacks a portion of them. Among about 170,000 clones, approximately 86% were seen once, and the ten largest hold around 3.3%. This clonotype was obtained from a man in his 70s with acute or convalescent COVID-19. This sequence joins TRBV6-5 and TRBJ1-2; 11 bases are shared with TRBD1. The sequenced material came from peripheral blood. CDR3 protein: CASSYSGDRGDGYTF. The CDR3 bases are TGTGCCAGCAGTTACTCGGGGGACAGGGGGGATGGCTACACCTTC.